This is a list of T cell receptor beta chains from one sample in a study of blood T cell repertoires in COVID-19. Assay used: immunoSEQ multiplex PCR; TCRdb lists only in-frame clones, some missing. The sample holds 65,000 to 85,000 clones, 87% seen once. Sequences were obtained from peripheral blood. All receptors derive from a woman younger than 35 with acute or convalescent COVID-19. Both conserved end residues are part of each CDR3. The order of the fields is D gene, V gene, CDR3 length, CDR3 protein. A D gene is named only where the DNA matches it firmly.

TRBD2 TRBV7-9 13 CASSDGRSYEQYF
NA TRBV5-1 14 CASSPPGSLETQYF
NA TRBV20-1 14 CSASSVFSNYGYTF
NA TRBV29-1 14 CSVVMGAGGTEAFF
TRBD1 TRBV5-5 15 CASSKTGANYNEQFF
NA TRBV2 20 CASRDYQGNSPSYNNYGYTF
NA TRBV2 12 CASSEERQPQHF
NA TRBV5-6 14 CASSLGQPTGELFF
NA TRBV21-1 22 CASSSPTRTGARTSGEYNEQFF
TRBD2 TRBV7-9 19 CASSLVGLRGTSGYNEQFF
TRBD1 TRBV5-1 14 CASRLDRGRGEQFF
TRBD2 TRBV28 16 CASRPTSGGANNEQFF
TRBD1 TRBV15 12 CATSTGGGPQHF
NA TRBV7-2 13 CASANRVNTEAFF
TRBD1 TRBV27 17 CASSLDRGRRDQETQYF
TRBD1 TRBV11-2 12 CATGTVNSPLHF
NA TRBV7-9 17 CASSHYEEQRLPYEQYF
TRBD1 TRBV2 15 CASWTGISMNTEAFF
TRBD2 TRBV7-9 16 CASSPTGTSGIYEQYF
NA TRBV5-1 15 CASSLLPGRQDIQYF
TRBD2 TRBV4-1 18 CASSQGGARSGRRYEQYF
NA TRBV7-2 13 CASSPGQNTEAFF
NA TRBV6-1 14 CASSEGNRGSPLHF
NA TRBV6-4 17 CASSDPRGGLLNQPQHF
NA TRBV10-3 13 CAISTGRSYEQYF
TRBD1 TRBV7-9 16 CASSLVGGERGNTIYF